The sequence of this TCR beta chain was determined in a study of control samples from healthy donors and cancer patients. Assay: immunoSEQ multiplex PCR; the TCRdb copy retains only in-frame clones and omits some. This sample carries hundreds of thousands of clones, approximately 92% of them seen once, and the ten largest clones take around 6.4%. This sequence was found in a man aged 35 to 55 with head and neck cancer. Sequencing was carried out using PBMCs.

CDR3 amino acids: CASSKVSPHSYRGTNTEAFF. The CDR3 nucleotides are TGTGCCAGCAGCAAAGTGTCTCCCCATTCATACAGGGGGACGAACACTGAAGCTTTCTTT. This sequence joins TRBV21-1 and TRBJ1-1; TRBD1, the table's D call, lacks a check against the DNA. TRBV21-1 is flagged as a pseudogene. The CDR3 covers 20 residues.